This T cell receptor (beta chain) was sequenced in a study of healthy donors' naive CD4 and CD8 T cells. Whole-study findings and limits: Positive CDR3 charge linked to CD4+ cells, negative to CD8+ cells. A reported CD4+/CD8+ bias affected most V and J genes in naive cells. Homeostatic proliferation of naive T cells was not examined as a bias source.

Each TCR library used around 500 ng of total RNA and a linear amplification protocol. In the original processing: About five healthy donors contributed approximately 85,000 sequenced TCR alpha transcripts. TCRdb re-called the reads with MiXCR, one entry per CDR3 protein. V and J calls and clone size were set by TCRdb, not the authors. The sample contains 200,000 or so distinct CDR3 sequences, around 70% of which appear only once. The V segment lost 4 bases and the J segment 9 bases; nucleotides outside the gene matches: 13. The CDR3 totals 16 residues. CDR1 is MNHEY and CDR2 is SVGAGI in the germline V gene. As for this clonotype: Its antigen is unknown.

The sample taken for sequencing was naive CD4+ and CD8+ T cells sorted from blood, pooled from several donors. The V call is TRBV6-5, the J call TRBJ2-1, with 9 positions matching TRBD2. The source is a pool of human donors in good health; the sample pools cells from several healthy donors. The CDR3 DNA is TGTGCCAGCAGTTCGATCAGACTAGCGGTGGGGAGTGAGCAGTTCTTC. Its protein product is CASSSIRLAVGSEQFF.